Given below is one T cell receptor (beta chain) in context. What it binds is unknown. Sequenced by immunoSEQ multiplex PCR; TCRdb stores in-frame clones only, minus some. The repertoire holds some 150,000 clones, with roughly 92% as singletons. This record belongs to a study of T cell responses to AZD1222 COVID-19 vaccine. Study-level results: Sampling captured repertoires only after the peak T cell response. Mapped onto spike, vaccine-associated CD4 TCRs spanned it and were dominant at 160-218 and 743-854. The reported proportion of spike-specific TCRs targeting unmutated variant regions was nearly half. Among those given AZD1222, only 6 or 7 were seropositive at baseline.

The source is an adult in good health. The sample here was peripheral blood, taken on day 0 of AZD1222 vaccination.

CDR3 coding DNA: TGTGCCAGCAGGTTTCAGGGGGTATTGATACCCCTCCACTTT. Translation: CASRFQGVLIPLHF. The chain recombines TRBV5-6 with TRBJ1-6; TRBD1 aligns across 7 bases. V lost 5 bases and J lost 12; bases outside the gene matches: 11. Germline V gene lookup returns CDR1 SGHDT and CDR2 YYEEEE. CDR3 size: 14 residues.